This paragraph reports one T cell receptor (beta chain). The antigen remains undetermined. The data stem from a study of cytomegalovirus exposure and HLA in healthy donors. Study as a whole: Around 85 million unique TCRs from HLA-typed donors were held in an early data release.

Use of 60 Vbeta and 13 Jbeta primers characterized the PCR. Repertoires were generated with immunoSEQ multiplex PCR, while TCRdb's copy carries only in-frame clones and drops some. The data contain over 110,000 clones, around 82% of them singletons. Findings and limits, study-wide: Overall, around 160 TCR beta chains were annotated as cytomegalovirus-associated. In a later analysis, compared with equally common non-associated chains, HLA-associated beta chains were more expanded.

The TCR originated in a woman in her forties in good health and CMV-seropositive. The sample taken for sequencing was PBMCs.

The CDR3 nucleotides read TGTGCCAGCCATACATTGGGGACTAGCGGGATATACACCGGGGAGCTGTTTTTT. The encoded protein is CASHTLGTSGIYTGELFF. The chain has TRBV19 and TRBJ2-2, with 13 bases fitting TRBD2. The CDR3 loop spans 18 amino acids. After removal of 9 bases from V and 3 bases from J, the junction contained 13 bases not matched to a gene. Looked up from germline, CDR1 is LNHDA and CDR2 is SQIVND (reference sequence).